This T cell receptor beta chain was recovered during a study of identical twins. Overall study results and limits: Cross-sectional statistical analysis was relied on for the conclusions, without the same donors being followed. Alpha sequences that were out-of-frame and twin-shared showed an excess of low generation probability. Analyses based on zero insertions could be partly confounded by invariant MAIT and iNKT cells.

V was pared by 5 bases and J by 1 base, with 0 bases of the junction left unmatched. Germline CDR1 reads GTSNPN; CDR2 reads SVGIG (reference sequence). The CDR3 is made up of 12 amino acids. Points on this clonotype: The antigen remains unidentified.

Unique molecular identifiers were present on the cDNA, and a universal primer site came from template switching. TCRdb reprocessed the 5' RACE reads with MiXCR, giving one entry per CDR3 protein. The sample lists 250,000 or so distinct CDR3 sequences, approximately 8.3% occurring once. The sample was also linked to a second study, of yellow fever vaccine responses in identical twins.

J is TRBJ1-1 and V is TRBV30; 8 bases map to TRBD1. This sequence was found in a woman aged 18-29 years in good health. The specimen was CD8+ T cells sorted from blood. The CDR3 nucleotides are TGTGCCTGGGACAGGGGGAACACTGAAGCTTTCTTT. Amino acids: CAWDRGNTEAFF.